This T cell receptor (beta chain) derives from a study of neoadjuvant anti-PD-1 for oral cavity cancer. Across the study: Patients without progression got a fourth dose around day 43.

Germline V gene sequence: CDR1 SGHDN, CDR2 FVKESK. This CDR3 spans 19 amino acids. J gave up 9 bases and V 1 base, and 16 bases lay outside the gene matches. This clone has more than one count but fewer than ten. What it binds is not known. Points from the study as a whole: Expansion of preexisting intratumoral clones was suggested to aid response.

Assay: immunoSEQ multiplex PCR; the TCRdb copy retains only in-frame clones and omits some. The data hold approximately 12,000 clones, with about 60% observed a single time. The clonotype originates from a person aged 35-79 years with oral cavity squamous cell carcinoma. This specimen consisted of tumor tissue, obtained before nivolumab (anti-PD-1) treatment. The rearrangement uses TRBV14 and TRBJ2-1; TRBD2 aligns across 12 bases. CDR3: CASSQVTPALAGGLPEQFF. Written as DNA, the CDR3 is TGTGCCAGCAGCCAAGTTACCCCGGCCCTAGCGGGAGGGTTACCTGAGCAGTTCTTC. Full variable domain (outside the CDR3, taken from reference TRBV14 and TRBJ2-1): EAGVTQFPSHSVIEKGQTVTLRCDPISGHDNLYWYRRVMGKEIKFLLHFVKESKQDESGMPNNRFLAERTGGTYSTLKVQPAELEDSGVYFCASSQVTPALAGGLPEQFFGPGTRLTVL.